The 25 T cell receptor beta chains reported below all come from one sample, sequenced in a study of identical twins. TCRdb passed the 5' RACE reads through MiXCR, listing each CDR3 protein once. Of about 890,000 distinct CDR3 sequences listed, 10% to 15% are singletons. These same records also appear under a second study, on yellow fever vaccine responses in identical twins.

The specimen was PBMCs. The receptors come from a woman aged 18-35 years in good health.

A few counts support this clonotype. The chain combines TRBV20-1 with TRBJ2-5; D gene unclear. Looked up from germline, CDR1 is DFQATT and CDR2 is SNEGSKA (reference sequence). This CDR3 region has 13 residues. The V end lost 6 bases, the J end lost 1 base, and 12 bases lay between the germline ends. The CDR3 bases are TGCAGTGCCAAATGGACGGGCCAAGAGACCCAGTACTTC. It codes for CSAKWTGQETQYF.

The V call is TRBV5-1, the J call TRBJ2-1, with TRBD2 matching over 8 bases. Germline V CDR1 and CDR2: SGHRS, YFSETQ. The CDR3 contains 15 residues. Trimming took 5 bases from V and 5 from J; bases not matched to a gene: 9. For the CDR3, the DNA is TGCGCCAGCAGGAACGCGGGGGGCGGAAACAATGAGCAGTTCTTC. Translation gives CASRNAGGGNNEQFF.

This clonotype occurred many times. The chain combines TRBV29-1 with TRBJ2-7; 12 bases map to TRBD2. The germline V gene has CDR1 SQVTM and CDR2 ANQGSEA. The CDR3 length is 15 residues. Unmatched junction bases numbered 3, after V lost 0 bases and J lost 3 bases. CDR3 bases: TGCAGCGTTGAAGAGGGACTAGCGGGCGTCTACGAGCAGTACTTC. Protein: CSVEEGLAGVYEQYF.

The J gene is TRBJ2-5, the V gene TRBV12-3 or TRBV12-4, with 7 bases fitting TRBD1. This CDR3 has 16 amino acids. V lost 5 bases to trimming and J lost 1 base; unmatched junction nucleotides: 10. As DNA, the CDR3 is TGTGCCAGCAGTGTACGGGACAGCCCTCCCCAAGAGACCCAGTACTTC. It yields the protein CASSVRDSPPQETQYF.

This clonotype was seen a handful of times. This chain connects TRBV3-1 to TRBJ2-2; TRBD2 might be the D (5 bases). Looked up from germline, CDR1 is LGHDT and CDR2 is YNNKEL (reference sequence). This CDR3 is 13 amino acids long. V was clipped by 6 bases and J by 3 bases, with 8 bases between them. The CDR3 is CASRRTYTGELFF. In nucleotides, the CDR3 is TGTGCCAGCAGGAGGACTTACACCGGGGAGCTGTTTTTT.

The rearrangement joins TRBV27 to TRBJ2-3; 15 nucleotides agree with TRBD2. Trimming at V came to 8 bases and at J to 0 bases, leaving 12 bases not matched to a gene. CDR3 length equals 19 residues. Germline CDR1 is MNHEY and CDR2 is SMNVEV (reference sequence). CDR3 sequence reads: CASFPFGTSGRTSTDTQYF. CDR3 DNA sequence: TGTGCCAGCTTTCCCTTCGGGACTAGCGGGAGGACTAGCACAGATACGCAGTATTTT.

The rearrangement links TRBV7-8 to TRBJ1-1, with 8 bases identical to TRBD1. The CDR3 runs 15 residues. Trimming at V came to 5 bases and at J to 5 bases, leaving 10 bases not matched to a gene. Germline lookup yields CDR1 SGHVS and CDR2 FQNEAQ. CDR3 nucleotides: TGTGCCAGCAGCCCATACACAGGGGGGGGGACTGAAGCTTTCTTT. Translated: CASSPYTGGGTEAFF.

CDR3: CASSSSDRVRTGELFF. The CDR3 DNA is TGTGCCAGCAGTTCATCAGACAGGGTGCGGACCGGGGAGCTGTTTTTT. The genes are TRBV28 and TRBJ2-2; TRBD1 agrees at 7 bases. The CDR3 totals 16 residues. The germline CDR1 and CDR2 sequences are MDHEN and SYDVKM. V dropped 4 bases and J dropped 5; count of bases not matched to a gene: 10.

This clonotype turned up a few times. The genes are TRBV5-4 and TRBJ2-2; TRBD1 is a possible D gene (6 bases). V dropped 3 bases and J dropped 1 base, with 10 bases sitting between them. CDR1 is SGHNT and CDR2 is YYREEE in the germline V gene (reference sequence). The CDR3 has 15 amino acids. CDR3 loop: CASSSWTENTGELFF. The CDR3 coding sequence is TGTGCCAGCAGCTCATGGACAGAGAACACCGGGGAGCTGTTTTTT.

V is TRBV29-1 and J is TRBJ2-1; 9 positions agree with TRBD2. The CDR3 sequence is 15 residues long. V was pared by 1 base and J by 3 bases, with 4 bases of the junction left unmatched. From germline, CDR1 is SQVTM and CDR2 ANQGSEA. The CDR3 is CSVEGVRGGYNEQFF. Here the CDR3 DNA reads TGCAGCGTTGAAGGGGTGCGGGGGGGCTACAATGAGCAGTTCTTC.

The chain uses TRBV7-2 and TRBJ2-7; D uncertain. V was clipped by 4 bases and J by 2 bases, with 9 bases between them. Germline values: CDR1 SGHTA, CDR2 FQGNSA. The CDR3 has 13 amino acids. CDR3 coding DNA: TGTGCCAGCAGCTCAAGAACCCCCTACGAGCAGTACTTC. This translates into CASSSRTPYEQYF.

CDR3 protein: CASSTDRVVTEKLFF. Here the CDR3 DNA reads TGTGCCAGCAGCACCGACAGGGTGGTGACTGAAAAACTGTTTTTT. This sequence joins TRBV6-1 and TRBJ1-4, with 7 positions matching TRBD1. V was pared by 6 bases and J by 7 bases, with 11 bases of the junction left unmatched. This CDR3 is 15 amino acids long. In germline, CDR1 is MNHNS, CDR2 SASEGT.

The rearrangement uses TRBV6-1 and TRBJ2-5; TRBD2 matches at 10 bases. Germline-derived CDR1 and CDR2 are MNHNS and SASEGT. The CDR3 spans 15 residues. After removal of 8 bases from V and 5 bases from J, the junction contained 11 bases not matched to a gene. CDR3 residues: CASASGSGGAETQYF. The CDR3 DNA sequence: TGTGCCAGCGCCTCCGGGAGCGGGGGGGCTGAGACCCAGTACTTC.

This clonotype was seen ten or more times. V is TRBV12-3 or TRBV12-4 and J is TRBJ2-1, with D possibly TRBD1 on 6 matching bases. The CDR3 has 16 amino acids. V was shortened by 4 bases and J by 4 bases, with 17 bases between the two germline ends. The CDR3 loop is CASSSPVQGLYNEQFF. Written as DNA, the CDR3 is TGTGCCAGCAGTTCCCCCGTACAGGGTTTGTACAATGAGCAGTTCTTC.

V usage is TRBV5-1 and J usage is TRBJ2-7, with TRBD2 matching over 11 bases. Looked up from germline, CDR1 is SGHRS and CDR2 is YFSETQ. The CDR3 length is 14 residues. The junction had 7 bases not matched to a gene; V was cut back by 4 bases and J by 7 bases. CDR3 loop: CASSTGLAAGEQYF. The CDR3 region has the DNA TGCGCCAGCAGCACGGGACTAGCGGCAGGTGAGCAGTACTTC.

The sample holds one count of this clonotype. This chain joins TRBV4-1 and TRBJ2-6, with a tentative D call TRBD2 (6 bases). Trimming pared 5 bases from V and 0 bases from J, leaving 17 bases between. The germline gives CDR1 MGHRA, CDR2 YSYEKL. This CDR3 spans 18 amino acids. CDR3 sequence: CASSGGIAANSGANVLTF. The CDR3 region has the DNA TGCGCCAGCAGCGGCGGAATAGCGGCGAACTCTGGGGCCAACGTCCTGACTTTC.

This clonotype was counted only a few times. This rearrangement joins TRBV6-5 to TRBJ2-7; TRBD2 might be the D (5 bases). Germline V CDR1 and CDR2: MNHEY, SVGAGI. Trimming took off 0 bases at V and 0 bases at J, with 18 bases between the two ends. The CDR3 totals 18 residues. The CDR3 region is CASSYSKDVGISSYEQYF. CDR3 DNA sequence: TGTGCCAGCAGTTACTCGAAAGATGTCGGGATTAGCTCCTACGAGCAGTACTTC.

This clonotype was recorded at least ten times. The rearrangement uses TRBV27 and TRBJ2-3, with 10 bases fitting TRBD2. V gave up 5 bases and J gave up 2 bases; unmatched junction bases: 10. The CDR3 has 17 amino acids. Germline V gene lookup returns CDR1 MNHEY and CDR2 SMNVEV (reference sequence). The CDR3 DNA reads as TGTGCCAGCAGTCGAAGCCGGACTAGCGGATACACAGATACGCAGTATTTT. Translating gives CASSRSRTSGYTDTQYF.

This clonotype was detected a few times. The gene calls are TRBV27 and TRBJ2-7; maybe TRBD2 (6 bases). CDR1 is MNHEY and CDR2 is SMNVEV in the germline V gene (reference sequence). With 0 bases removed from V and 2 bases from J, the gap between germline ends came to 17 bases. This CDR3 is built from 17 residues. The CDR3 spells CASSLSWGDHSPYEQYF. The DNA of the CDR3 is TGTGCCAGCAGTTTATCGTGGGGGGACCATTCCCCCTACGAGCAGTACTTC.

The V call is TRBV6-1, the J call TRBJ2-2; 7 nucleotides line up with TRBD1. Germline CDR1 is MNHNS and CDR2 is SASEGT. CDR3 length equals 13 residues. The V and J ends lost 6 bases and 5 bases, in that order; junction bases with no gene match: 3. The CDR3 DNA sequence: TGTGCCAGCAGGACGGACAGGACCGGGGAGCTGTTTTTT. This gives the protein CASRTDRTGELFF.

V gene TRBV12-5 combines with J gene TRBJ2-1; 9 bases align to TRBD2. This CDR3 has 16 residues. Germline V gene data show CDR1 as LGHNT and CDR2 as FRNRAP. The ends lost 0 bases at V and 8 bases at J; junction bases unmatched: 8. CDR3 nucleotides: TGTGCTAGTGGTTTGGTACAAACTAGCGGGCACCATGAGCAGTTCTTC. As protein: CASGLVQTSGHHEQFF.

The rearrangement links TRBV12-3 or TRBV12-4 to TRBJ1-3; D is uncertain. The CDR3 contains 15 residues. V was trimmed by 6 bases and J by 0 bases, leaving 12 bases between them. The CDR3 loop is CASRPSGLSGNTIYF. The CDR3 DNA reads TGTGCCAGCAGGCCCAGCGGACTCTCTGGAAACACCATATATTTT.

The CDR3 nucleotides are TGCGCCAGCAGCCAGCCCTCAGCGGGAACGGTTTACGAGCAGTACTTC. Translation gives CASSQPSAGTVYEQYF. The chain is built from TRBV4-1 and TRBJ2-7, with 7 positions matching TRBD2. With 3 bases clipped from V and 4 bases from J, the junction kept 12 bases outside the gene matches. The CDR3 has 16 residues. Germline V gene data show CDR1 as MGHRA and CDR2 as YSYEKL.

This clonotype was detected a few times. The V call is TRBV29-1, the J call TRBJ1-1; D remains ambiguous. V was clipped by 6 bases and J by 0 bases, with 8 bases between them. The CDR3 covers 12 residues. Germline V CDR1 and CDR2: SQVTM, ANQGSEA. The CDR3 spells CSVTEMNTEAFF. The DNA of the CDR3 is TGCAGCGTCACAGAAATGAACACTGAAGCTTTCTTT. Drawing the rest from reference TRBV29-1 and TRBJ1-1, the complete variable domain is SAVISQKPSRDICQRGTSLTIQCQVDSQVTMMFWYRQQPGQSLTLIATANQGSEATYESGFVIDKFPISRPNLTFSTLTVSNMSPEDSSIYLCSVTEMNTEAFFGQGTRLTVV.

This clonotype was recorded a few times. This chain links TRBV20-1 with TRBJ2-7; D is perhaps TRBD2 (6 bases). CDR3 length: 15 residues. Germline-derived CDR1 and CDR2 are DFQATT and SNEGSKA (reference sequence). Between the trimmed V and J ends, which lost 2 bases and 3 bases, there was a span of 17 bases. CDR3 region: CSARQNPPGDYEQYF. The CDR3 bases are TGCAGTGCTAGACAAAACCCTCCGGGAGACTACGAGCAGTACTTC.